This T cell receptor beta chain was retrieved from a study of blood T cell repertoires in COVID-19. The wider study: COVID-19 samples from acute and convalescent phases originated in the United States, Italy and Spain. T cells, B-cell-depleted T cells, or PBMCs provided the cDNA or gDNA that served as material.

The V gene's germline CDR1 is MNHEY and CDR2 SMNVEV (reference sequence). V shed 3 bases and J shed 7 bases, with 12 bases lying between them. The CDR3 is 13 amino acids. Per the study methods: Using reference gene primer amplification, nucleated cell counts were estimated. The data were produced by immunoSEQ multiplex PCR, yet TCRdb's version contains in-frame clones alone and is incomplete. That table gives V, J and clone size, and the DNA gave D and trimming. This sample has about 95,000 clones, with about 84% found just once. The J gene is TRBJ2-5, the V gene TRBV27; D is perhaps TRBD2 (5 bases). This TCR was sampled from a human donor in a cohort sampled during active COVID-19. The source material was peripheral blood. The CDR3 sequence is CASSFSGGGTQYF. The CDR3 nucleotides are TGTGCCAGCAGTTTTTCAGGAGGTGGGACCCAGTACTTC.